The entry that follows covers one TCR beta chain sequence. CDR1 is MNHEY and CDR2 is SVGAGI in the germline V gene. With V trimmed by 6 bases and J by 5 bases, 10 bases remained unmatched. The CDR3 has 15 residues. This entry belongs to a study of CD8+ T cells in alopecia areata. Noted treatment: oral pan-JAK inhibitor, 5-10 mg twice daily. Extracted RNA was reverse transcribed into cDNA, the sequencing template. The protocol was immunoSEQ multiplex PCR, while the TCRdb copy is restricted to in-frame clones and leaves out a portion. This sample has 150,000 to 200,000 clones, with around 50% found just once.

The chain combines TRBV6-5 with TRBJ2-5, with TRBD1 matching over 9 bases. The source was CD8+ T cells sorted from blood, collected at week 24, from a patient treated with tofacitinib. The sequence derives from a human donor with alopecia areata. This CDR3 reads CASRAGTGFRETQYF. CDR3 nucleotides: TGTGCCAGCAGGGCCGGGACAGGGTTTAGGGAGACCCAGTACTTC.